Detailed here is one T cell receptor (beta chain). Relative to the germline gene, one junction end is altered; a read error may explain this. Recruits, aged about 18 to 100 years, lived in some 25 US areas. This sample was taken from a study of blood T cell repertoires in COVID-19. In germline, CDR1 is SSHAT, CDR2 FNYEAQ (reference sequence). The CDR3 sequence is 16 residues long. Sequencing was performed with immunoSEQ multiplex PCR; in TCRdb, only in-frame clones are kept and a portion is missing. The repertoire includes 190,000 or so clones, 85% of them detected once, and roughly a sixth sits in the top ten.

The receptor's source is a man aged 40-49 years who had recovered from COVID-19. This sequence joins TRBV7-7 and TRBJ2-2; 10 nucleotides match TRBD1. Sequenced material: PBMCs or T cells enriched from blood (not recorded which). The DNA of the CDR3 is TGTGCTAGCAGCTTATCCCCCGGGACAGGGGCCGGGGAGCTGTTTTTT. Amino acid sequence: CASSLSPGTGAGELFF.